This T cell receptor beta chain was recorded in a study of cytomegalovirus exposure and HLA in healthy donors. Per germline, CDR1 SQVTM and CDR2 ANQGSEA. The length of the CDR3 is 13 residues. V gave up 8 bases and J gave up 0 bases, with 13 bases separating them. Regarding the study as a whole: HLA restriction was apparent for most CMV-associated TCR beta chains in a later analysis.

A remark on this clone: Antigen specificity is unknown.

PCR primers comprised 60 Vbeta and 13 Jbeta primers. This table comes from immunoSEQ multiplex PCR, and its TCRdb copy is limited to in-frame clones, with some not included. The sample includes about 100,000 clones, 50% to 70% of them seen just once. The genes are TRBV29-1 and TRBJ2-5; possibly TRBD2 for D (5 bases). This TCR was sampled from a man younger than 40 in good health and CMV-seropositive. Sequences were obtained from PBMCs. In DNA, the CDR3 is TGCAGCTGTGACGGGGTGTACCAAGAGACCCAGTACTTC. As protein: CSCDGVYQETQYF.